The 21 T cell receptor beta chains listed next were all sequenced from one sample in a study of blood T cell repertoires in COVID-19. Only in-frame clones appear in the TCRdb table, and some are missing; sequencing was by immunoSEQ multiplex PCR. The sample shows some 150,000 clones, 75% to 85% of them seen only once. The sample taken for sequencing was peripheral blood. These receptors originate from a man aged 50-59 years with acute or convalescent COVID-19.

This clone turned up a few times. The chain couples TRBV19 to TRBJ1-1, with a possible D match to TRBD1 (5 bases). The CDR3 runs 13 residues. Germline V gene sequence: CDR1 LNHDA, CDR2 SQIVND (reference sequence). The V and J ends lost 3 bases and 6 bases respectively, with 11 bases between them. CDR3 protein: CASSMQGAAEAFF. In DNA, the CDR3 is TGTGCCAGTAGTATGCAGGGCGCGGCTGAAGCTTTCTTT.

The table lists this clone with a few counts. J is TRBJ1-2 and V is TRBV7-9, with 12 positions matching TRBD1. This CDR3 is built from 14 residues. CDR1 is SEHNR, CDR2 FQNEAQ, per germline (reference sequence). J was trimmed by 8 bases and V by 4 bases; bases with no gene match: 5. In DNA, the CDR3 is TGTGCCAGCAGCTCGGGGACAGGGGGCTACGGCTACACCTTC. It codes for CASSSGTGGYGYTF.

The chain recombines TRBV5-1 with TRBJ1-1; possible D gene TRBD1, 5 bases. CDR1 is SGHRS and CDR2 is YFSETQ in the germline V gene. V was clipped by 5 bases and J by 5 bases, with 13 bases between them. This CDR3 comprises 13 residues. CDR3 region: CASRPNGGTEAFF. CDR3 sequence (DNA): TGCGCCAGCAGACCGAACGGGGGAACTGAAGCTTTCTTT.

The chain has TRBV6-1 and TRBJ1-3; TRBD1 is a possible D gene (5 bases). Trimming pared 2 bases from V and 5 bases from J, leaving 13 bases between. CDR3 length equals 15 residues. In germline, CDR1 is MNHNS, CDR2 SASEGT. CDR3 in amino acids: CASSESTAMRNTIYF. The CDR3 nucleotides are TGTGCCAGCAGTGAATCGACAGCCATGCGAAACACCATATATTTT.

The table lists this clone with a count of one. This chain joins TRBV5-1 and TRBJ2-5, with TRBD1 matching over 10 bases. There are 15 residues in the CDR3. Per germline, CDR1 SGHRS and CDR2 YFSETQ. V shed 2 bases, J shed 4 bases, and the junction held 5 bases outside the gene matches. The CDR3 bases are TGCGCCAGCAGCTTCTCCGGGACAGGGGCAGAGACCCAGTACTTC. This sequence encodes CASSFSGTGAETQYF. The whole variable domain, remainder taken from reference TRBV5-1 and TRBJ2-5, is KAGVTQTPRYLIKTRGQQVTLSCSPISGHRSVSWYQQTPGQGLQFLFEYFSETQRNKGNFPGRFSGRQFSNSRSEMNVSTLELGDSALYLCASSFSGTGAETQYFGPGTRLLVL.

V and J are TRBV4-1 and TRBJ2-1, with 7 bases matching TRBD2. Per germline, CDR1 MGHRA and CDR2 YSYEKL. Trimming removed 5 bases from V and 2 bases from J; junction bases left unmatched: 9. CDR3 length: 16 residues. The CDR3 sequence: CASSKGTTVTYNEQFF. CDR3 coding DNA: TGCGCCAGCAGCAAAGGGACTACAGTAACCTACAATGAGCAGTTCTTC.

The genes are TRBV27 and TRBJ2-7; TRBD2 might be the D (5 bases). Looked up from germline, CDR1 is MNHEY and CDR2 is SMNVEV (reference sequence). CDR3 size: 15 residues. V was trimmed by 6 bases and J by 4 bases, leaving 19 bases between them. The CDR3 spells CASSPGGRLRYEQYF. CDR3 DNA: TGTGCCAGCAGCCCGGGTGGGAGACTCAGATACGAGCAGTACTTC.

This clone showed up just a few times. The chain employs TRBV5-8 and TRBJ1-4; perhaps TRBD1 as D (6 bases). Trimming removed 7 bases at V and 5 bases at J, with 21 bases between. Per the germline V gene, CDR1 is SGHTS and CDR2 is YDEGEE. The CDR3 extends over 16 amino acids. CDR3: CASGLNRGAANEKLFF. DNA of the CDR3: TGTGCCAGCGGCCTTAATCGGGGGGCGGCGAATGAAAAACTGTTTTTT.

The gene calls are TRBV3-1 (or the pseudogene TRBV3-2) and TRBJ1-1, with D maybe TRBD1 (6 bases). From germline, CDR1 is LGHDT and CDR2 YNNKEL (reference sequence). CDR3 length: 15 amino acids. V lost 2 bases to trimming and J lost 4 bases, with 14 bases between them. The CDR3 DNA follows: TGTGCCAGCAGCCAAAGCGCAGGGGTGAGCACTGAAGCTTTCTTT. It specifies CASSQSAGVSTEAFF.

The chain couples TRBV12-5 to TRBJ2-3; 7 bases fit TRBD2. Per the germline V gene, CDR1 is LGHNT and CDR2 is FRNRAP. V gave up 7 bases and J gave up 4 bases; unmatched junction bases: 11. CDR3 length: 15 residues. CDR3 in amino acids: CASVEGGPSPDTQYF. The CDR3 DNA follows: TGTGCTAGTGTTGAGGGAGGGCCATCCCCAGATACGCAGTATTTT. Looking up the rest from reference TRBV12-5 and TRBJ2-3 gives the full variable domain: DARVTQTPRHKVTEMGQEVTMRCQPILGHNTVFWYRQTMMQGLELLAYFRNRAPLDDSGMPKDRFSAEMPDATLATLKIQPSEPRDSAVYFCASVEGGPSPDTQYFGPGTRLTVL.

V gene TRBV5-1 combines with J gene TRBJ1-4, with TRBD1 as a possible D gene (5 bases). V lost 0 bases and J 7 bases, leaving 13 bases between the germline ends. The CDR3 is 15 residues long. Looked up from germline, CDR1 is SGHRS and CDR2 is YFSETQ. CDR3 nucleotide sequence: TGCGCCAGCAGCTTGGACGGGGGGATGGGTGAAAAACTGTTTTTT. This gives the protein CASSLDGGMGEKLFF.

For the CDR3, the DNA is TGTGCCAGTATGGACAGGGGGCACACTGAAGCTTTCTTT. This gives the protein CASMDRGHTEAFF. The chain has TRBV19 and TRBJ1-1, with 11 nucleotides matching TRBD1. Germline V lookup: CDR1 LNHDA, CDR2 SQIVND (reference sequence). J was trimmed by 3 bases and V by 7 bases; bases with no gene match: 1. CDR3 size: 13 residues.

The chain links TRBV18 to TRBJ1-4; D gene ambiguous. This CDR3 spans 16 amino acids. CDR1 is KGHSH and CDR2 is LQKENI in the germline V gene. Trimming left V 6 bases short and J 0 bases short, with 14 bases between. Here the CDR3 reads CASSQAPPTTNEKLFF. The CDR3 nucleotides read TGTGCCAGCTCCCAAGCCCCCCCTACAACTAATGAAAAACTGTTTTTT.

The chain has TRBV7-9 and TRBJ2-5; D remains ambiguous. The germline V gene has CDR1 SEHNR and CDR2 FQNEAQ (reference sequence). The CDR3 runs to 13 residues. Trimming removed 7 bases from V and 7 bases from J, with 16 bases in between. The CDR3 DNA follows: TGTGCCAGCACCCCCGCGGCGACTGGGACCCAGTACTTC. Protein sequence: CASTPAATGTQYF.

The genes are TRBV10-2 and TRBJ1-1; perhaps TRBD1 as D (5 bases). The V and J ends lost 6 bases and 4 bases respectively, with 15 bases between them. The length of the CDR3 is 14 residues. Germline V gives CDR1 WSHSY, CDR2 SAAADI. For the CDR3, the DNA is TGCGCCAGCAGGGCCTTCGGGGGAATCACTGAAGCTTTCTTT. Protein sequence: CASRAFGGITEAFF.

Points on this clone: Sequence at one end of the junction differs from germline and may be a read error. This chain connects TRBV7-7 to TRBJ2-1; weak D call: TRBD2 (5 bases). Per the germline V gene, CDR1 is SSHAT and CDR2 is FNYEAQ (reference sequence). This CDR3 is built from 16 residues. The CDR3 reads CASSLSGPASYNEQFF. The CDR3 DNA follows: TGTGCTAGCAGCTTGAGCGGACCAGCCTCCTACAATGAGCAGTTCTTC.

This clone was observed a handful of times. The V gene is TRBV4-1, the J gene TRBJ1-4; no firm D call. V was clipped by 3 bases and J by 5 bases, with 10 bases between them. The CDR3 consists of 14 residues. Germline V gives CDR1 MGHRA, CDR2 YSYEKL. CDR3 bases: TGCGCCAGCAGCCATAGTGGAGGGAATGAAAAACTGTTTTTT. Translated, it gives CASSHSGGNEKLFF.

The chain recombines TRBV6-1 with TRBJ2-1; 12 nucleotides match TRBD2. With 4 bases clipped from V and 0 bases from J, the junction kept 1 base outside the gene matches. The CDR3 spans 16 residues. Germline values: CDR1 MNHNS, CDR2 SASEGT. For the CDR3, the DNA is TGTGCCAGCAGTGGACTAGCGGGGGACTCCTACAATGAGCAGTTCTTC. Its protein product is CASSGLAGDSYNEQFF.

The chain uses TRBV19 and TRBJ2-1, with 12 bases lining up with TRBD2. The CDR3 sequence is 15 residues long. V shed 10 bases and J 7 bases; nucleotides not matched to a gene: 11. The germline V gene encodes CDR1 LNHDA and CDR2 SQIVND (reference sequence). This chain's CDR3 is CATLLTSGRPNEQFF. CDR3 DNA: TGTGCCACCCTACTTACTAGCGGGAGGCCTAATGAGCAGTTCTTC.

The genes are TRBV5-4 and TRBJ2-7; 11 bases map to TRBD1. The junction had 4 bases not matched to a gene; V was cut back by 5 bases and J by 6 bases. Per the germline V gene, CDR1 is SGHNT and CDR2 is YYREEE (reference sequence). This CDR3 comprises 13 residues. CDR3 protein: CASSRDRGGEQYF. The CDR3 DNA follows: TGTGCCAGCAGTAGGGACAGGGGGGGCGAGCAGTACTTC.

The V and J genes are TRBV7-8 and TRBJ2-3; 9 bases line up with TRBD1. Germline CDR1 reads SGHVS; CDR2 reads FQNEAQ. This CDR3 is built from 14 residues. Trimming took 6 bases from V and 6 from J; bases not matched to a gene: 7. CDR3 sequence reads: CASSTDRGRDTQYF. The CDR3 region has the DNA TGTGCCAGCAGTACGGACAGGGGTAGGGATACGCAGTATTTT.